The clone carrying this T cell receptor beta chain was recorded many times. What it recognizes is unknown. It was with a sample-barcoded 5' primer and a J-beta primer mix that a second PCR of roughly 7 to 12 cycles was run. TCRdb reprocessed the 5' RACE reads with MiXCR, giving one entry per CDR3 protein. The repertoire holds more than 550,000 distinct CDR3 sequences, with 22% as singletons. The CDR3 has 14 amino acids. V was pared by 6 bases and J by 1 base, with 10 bases between. CDR1 and CDR2 (germline): SEHNR, FQNEAQ (reference sequence). This record belongs to a study of blood T cells in healthy people across ages. The overall study: About one barcoded TCR beta cDNA was captured per two T cells. Study-level findings and limits: A strong correlation was found between TCR beta diversity and the percentage of naive T cells. Bulk PBMC profiling left naive and antigen-experienced comparisons inconclusive. More naive CD4+ cells and higher diversity marked long-lived donors relative to aged donors.

The rearrangement joins TRBV7-9 to TRBJ1-3; TRBD1 might be the D (6 bases). Sequenced sample: blood. The sequence was collected from a man in his 70s in good health. CDR3 residues: CASSPTGSGNTIYF. The DNA for the CDR3 is TGTGCCAGCAGTCCAACAGGGTCTGGAAACACCATATATTTT.